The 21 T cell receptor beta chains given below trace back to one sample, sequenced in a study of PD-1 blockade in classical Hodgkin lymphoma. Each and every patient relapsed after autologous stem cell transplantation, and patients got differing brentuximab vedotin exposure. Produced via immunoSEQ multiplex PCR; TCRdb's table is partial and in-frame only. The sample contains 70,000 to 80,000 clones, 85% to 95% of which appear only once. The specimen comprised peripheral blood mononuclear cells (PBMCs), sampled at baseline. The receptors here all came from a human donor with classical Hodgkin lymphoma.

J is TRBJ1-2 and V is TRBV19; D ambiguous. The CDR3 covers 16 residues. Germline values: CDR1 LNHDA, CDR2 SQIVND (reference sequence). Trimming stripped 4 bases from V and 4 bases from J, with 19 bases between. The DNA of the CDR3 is TGTGCCAGTAGTACTAGGACGCAGGTTGGACTCTATGGCTACACCTTC. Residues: CASSTRTQVGLYGYTF.

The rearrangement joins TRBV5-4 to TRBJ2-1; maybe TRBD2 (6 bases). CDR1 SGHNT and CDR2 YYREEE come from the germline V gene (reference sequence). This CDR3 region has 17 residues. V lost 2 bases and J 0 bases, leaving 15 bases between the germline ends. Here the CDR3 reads CASSLGRESSSYNEQFF. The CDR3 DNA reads TGTGCCAGCAGCTTAGGTCGGGAGAGCAGCTCCTACAATGAGCAGTTCTTC.

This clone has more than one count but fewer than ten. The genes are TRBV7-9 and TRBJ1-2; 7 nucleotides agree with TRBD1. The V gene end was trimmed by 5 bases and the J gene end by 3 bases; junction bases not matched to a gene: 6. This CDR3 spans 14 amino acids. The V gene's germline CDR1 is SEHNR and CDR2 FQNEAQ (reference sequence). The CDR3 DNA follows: TGTGCCAGCAGCCAGGGGGTAGAACACTATGGCTACACCTTC. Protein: CASSQGVEHYGYTF. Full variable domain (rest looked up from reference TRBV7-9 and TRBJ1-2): DTGVSQNPRHKITKRGQNVTFRCDPISEHNRLYWYRQTLGQGPEFLTYFQNEAQLEKSRLLSDRFSAERPKGSFSTLEIQRTEQGDSAMYLCASSQGVEHYGYTFGSGTRLTVV.

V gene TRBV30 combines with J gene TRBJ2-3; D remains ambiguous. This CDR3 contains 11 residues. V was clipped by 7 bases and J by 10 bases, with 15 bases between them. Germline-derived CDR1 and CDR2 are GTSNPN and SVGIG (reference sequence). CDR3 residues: CASSLLSAQYF. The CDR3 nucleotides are TGTGCCTCAAGCCTACTGAGTGCGCAGTATTTT.

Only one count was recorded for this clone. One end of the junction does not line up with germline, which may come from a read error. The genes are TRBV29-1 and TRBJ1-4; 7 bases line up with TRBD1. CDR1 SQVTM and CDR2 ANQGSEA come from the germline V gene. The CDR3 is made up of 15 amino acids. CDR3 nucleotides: TGCAGCATTGATTCCGGGACAGCTTCTAGGGGAAAACTGTTTTTT. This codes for CSIDSGTASRGKLFF.

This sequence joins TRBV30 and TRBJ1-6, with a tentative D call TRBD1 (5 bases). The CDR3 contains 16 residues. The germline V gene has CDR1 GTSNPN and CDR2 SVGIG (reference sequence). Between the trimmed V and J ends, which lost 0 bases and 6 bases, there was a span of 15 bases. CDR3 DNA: TGTGCCTGGAGTGTACTGCGGGGGTCGGGTAATTCACCCCTCCACTTT. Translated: CAWSVLRGSGNSPLHF.

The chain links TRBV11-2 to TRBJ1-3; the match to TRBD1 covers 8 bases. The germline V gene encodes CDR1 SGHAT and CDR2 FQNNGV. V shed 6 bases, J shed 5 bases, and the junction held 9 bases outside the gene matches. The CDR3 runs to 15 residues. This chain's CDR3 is CASRIGTGGRNTIYF. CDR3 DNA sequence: TGTGCCAGCAGAATAGGTACAGGGGGGAGAAACACCATATATTTT.

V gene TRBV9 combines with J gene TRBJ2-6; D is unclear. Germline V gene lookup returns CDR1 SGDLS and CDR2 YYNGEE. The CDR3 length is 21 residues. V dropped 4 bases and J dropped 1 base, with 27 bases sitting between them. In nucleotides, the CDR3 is TGTGCCAGCAGCCATAACGCAGGCACCAACCTTAGGCCGTCTGGGGCCAACGTCCTGACTTTC. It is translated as CASSHNAGTNLRPSGANVLTF.

CDR3 region: CASSEAIGYYGYTF. The CDR3 region has the DNA TGTGCCAGCTCCGAGGCCATCGGGTACTATGGCTACACCTTC. This chain links TRBV28 with TRBJ1-2; D remains ambiguous. The CDR3 covers 14 residues. CDR1 is MDHEN and CDR2 is SYDVKM in the germline V gene. Trimming pared 8 bases from V and 3 bases from J, leaving 16 bases between.

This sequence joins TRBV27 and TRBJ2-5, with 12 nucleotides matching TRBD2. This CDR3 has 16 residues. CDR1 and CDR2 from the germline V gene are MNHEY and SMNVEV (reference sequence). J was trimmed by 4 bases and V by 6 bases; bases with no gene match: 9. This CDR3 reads CASSNRPGLAGETQYF. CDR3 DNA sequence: TGTGCCAGCAGCAATAGACCGGGACTAGCGGGAGAGACCCAGTACTTC.

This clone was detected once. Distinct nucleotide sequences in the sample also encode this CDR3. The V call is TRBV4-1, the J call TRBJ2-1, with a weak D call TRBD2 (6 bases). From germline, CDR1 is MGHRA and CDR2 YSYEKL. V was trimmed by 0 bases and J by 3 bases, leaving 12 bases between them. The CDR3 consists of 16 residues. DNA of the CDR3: TGCGCCAGCAGCCAAGATATCGGGGGTGTCTACAATGAGCAGTTCTTC. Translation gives CASSQDIGGVYNEQFF.

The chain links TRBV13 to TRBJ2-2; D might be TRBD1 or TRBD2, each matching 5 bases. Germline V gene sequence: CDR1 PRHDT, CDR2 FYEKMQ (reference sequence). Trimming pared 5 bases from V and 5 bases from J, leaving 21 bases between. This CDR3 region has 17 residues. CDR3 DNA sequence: TGTGCCAGCAGCCGAGGGGACCGCTCTAGTGGGACCGGGGAGCTGTTTTTT. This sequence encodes CASSRGDRSSGTGELFF.

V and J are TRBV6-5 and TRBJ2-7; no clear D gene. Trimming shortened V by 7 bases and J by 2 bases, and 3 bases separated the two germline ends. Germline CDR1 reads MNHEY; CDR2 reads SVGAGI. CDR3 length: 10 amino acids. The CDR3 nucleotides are TGTGCCAGCAATACCTACGAGCAGTACTTC. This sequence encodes CASNTYEQYF.

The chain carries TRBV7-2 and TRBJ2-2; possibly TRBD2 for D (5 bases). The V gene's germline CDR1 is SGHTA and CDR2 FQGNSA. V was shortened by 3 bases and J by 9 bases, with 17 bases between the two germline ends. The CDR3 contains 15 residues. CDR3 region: CASSFLPGVPRELFF. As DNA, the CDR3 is TGTGCCAGCAGCTTCCTCCCCGGGGTACCCCGGGAGCTGTTTTTT.

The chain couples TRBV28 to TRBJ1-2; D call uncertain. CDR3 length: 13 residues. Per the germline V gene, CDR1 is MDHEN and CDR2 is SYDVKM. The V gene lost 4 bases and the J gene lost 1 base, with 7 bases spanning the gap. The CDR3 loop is CASSSDNNYGYTF. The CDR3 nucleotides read TGTGCCAGCAGTTCCGATAATAACTATGGCTACACCTTC.

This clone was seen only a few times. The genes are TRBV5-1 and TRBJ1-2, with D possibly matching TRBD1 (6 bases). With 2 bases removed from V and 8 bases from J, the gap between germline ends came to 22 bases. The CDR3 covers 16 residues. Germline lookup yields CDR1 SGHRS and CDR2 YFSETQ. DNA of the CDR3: TGCGCCAGCAGCTTTGGGGGGACAAAGCGGGAGACAGGCTACACCTTC. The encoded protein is CASSFGGTKRETGYTF.

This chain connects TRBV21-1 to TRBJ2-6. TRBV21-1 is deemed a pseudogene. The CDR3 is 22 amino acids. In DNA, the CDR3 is TGTGCCAGCAGCAAAGTTCATCCTCCGGGGCAGGGTTCTTCCTCTGGGGCCAACGTCCTGACTTTC. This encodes CASSKVHPPGQGSSSGANVLTF.

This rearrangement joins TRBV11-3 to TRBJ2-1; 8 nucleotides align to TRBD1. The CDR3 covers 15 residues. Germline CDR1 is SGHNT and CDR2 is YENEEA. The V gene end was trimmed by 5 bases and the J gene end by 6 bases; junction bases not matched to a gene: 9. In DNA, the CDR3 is TGTGCCAGCAGCAGAGGACAGGGATATGGCAATGAGCAGTTCTTC. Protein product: CASSRGQGYGNEQFF.

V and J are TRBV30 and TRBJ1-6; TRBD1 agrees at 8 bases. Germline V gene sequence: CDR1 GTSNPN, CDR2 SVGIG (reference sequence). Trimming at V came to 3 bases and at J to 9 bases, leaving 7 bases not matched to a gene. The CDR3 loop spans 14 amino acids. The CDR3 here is CAWSQGQVGSPLHF. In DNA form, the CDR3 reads TGTGCCTGGAGCCAGGGACAGGTTGGTTCACCCCTCCACTTT.

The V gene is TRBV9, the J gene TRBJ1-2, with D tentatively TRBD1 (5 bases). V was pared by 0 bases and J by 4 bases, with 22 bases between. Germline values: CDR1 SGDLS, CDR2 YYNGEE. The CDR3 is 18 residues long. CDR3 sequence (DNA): TGTGCCAGCAGCGTAGGGACGGGACCCAACGAAAAACTCTATGGCTACACCTTC. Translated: CASSVGTGPNEKLYGYTF. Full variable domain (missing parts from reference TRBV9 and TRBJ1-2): DSGVTQTPKHLITATGQRVTLRCSPRSGDLSVYWYQQSLDQGLQFLIQYYNGEERAKGNILERFSAQQFPDLHSELNLSSLELGDSALYFCASSVGTGPNEKLYGYTFGSGTRLTVV.

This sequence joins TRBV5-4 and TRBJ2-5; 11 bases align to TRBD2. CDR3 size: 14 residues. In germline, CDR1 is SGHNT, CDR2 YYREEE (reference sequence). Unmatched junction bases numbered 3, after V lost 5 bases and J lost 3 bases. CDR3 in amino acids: CASSPGLAEETQYF. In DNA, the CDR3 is TGTGCCAGCAGTCCGGGACTAGCGGAAGAGACCCAGTACTTC.